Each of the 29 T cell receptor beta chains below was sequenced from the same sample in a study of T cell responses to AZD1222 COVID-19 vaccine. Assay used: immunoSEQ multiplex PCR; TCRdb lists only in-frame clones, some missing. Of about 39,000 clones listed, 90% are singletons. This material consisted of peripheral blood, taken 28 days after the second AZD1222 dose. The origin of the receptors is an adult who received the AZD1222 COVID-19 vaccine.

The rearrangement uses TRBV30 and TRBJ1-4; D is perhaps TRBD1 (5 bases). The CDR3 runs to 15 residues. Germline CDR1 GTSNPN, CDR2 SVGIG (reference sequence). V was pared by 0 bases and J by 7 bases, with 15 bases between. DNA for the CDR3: TGTGCCTGGAGTGTAGCAACTGGGGGGGGTGAAAAACTGTTTTTT. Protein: CAWSVATGGGEKLFF.

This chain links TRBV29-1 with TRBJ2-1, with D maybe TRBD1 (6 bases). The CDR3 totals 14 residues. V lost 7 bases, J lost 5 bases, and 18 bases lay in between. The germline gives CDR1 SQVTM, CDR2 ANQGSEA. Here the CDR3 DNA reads TGCAGCGCCCGGGGTTACAGGGACCACAATGAGCAGTTCTTC. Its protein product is CSARGYRDHNEQFF.

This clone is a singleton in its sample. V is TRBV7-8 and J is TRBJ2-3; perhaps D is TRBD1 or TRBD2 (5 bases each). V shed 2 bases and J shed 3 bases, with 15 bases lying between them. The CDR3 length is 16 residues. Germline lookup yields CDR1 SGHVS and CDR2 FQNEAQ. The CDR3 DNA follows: TGTGCCAGCAGCTTACTAGTCGGGGCAACAACAGATACGCAGTATTTT. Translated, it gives CASSLLVGATTDTQYF.

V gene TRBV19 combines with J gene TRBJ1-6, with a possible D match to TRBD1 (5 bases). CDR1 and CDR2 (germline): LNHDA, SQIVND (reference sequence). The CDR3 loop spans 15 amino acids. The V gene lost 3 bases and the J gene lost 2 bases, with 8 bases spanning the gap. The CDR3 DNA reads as TGTGCCAGTAGTATTGCGGGGCCCTATAATTCACCCCTCCACTTT. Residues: CASSIAGPYNSPLHF.

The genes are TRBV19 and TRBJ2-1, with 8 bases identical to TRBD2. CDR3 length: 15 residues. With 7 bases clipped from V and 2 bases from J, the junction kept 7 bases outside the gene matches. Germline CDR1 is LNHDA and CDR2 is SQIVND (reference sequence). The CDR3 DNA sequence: TGTGCCAGTACTAGGGCGGGGGGCACCTACAATGAGCAGTTCTTC. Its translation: CASTRAGGTYNEQFF.

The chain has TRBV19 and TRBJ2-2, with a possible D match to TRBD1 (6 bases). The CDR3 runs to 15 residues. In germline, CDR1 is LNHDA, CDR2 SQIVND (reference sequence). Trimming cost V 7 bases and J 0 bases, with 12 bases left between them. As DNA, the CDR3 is TGTGCCAGTATCATTACAGGGTCGAACACCGGGGAGCTGTTTTTT. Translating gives CASIITGSNTGELFF.

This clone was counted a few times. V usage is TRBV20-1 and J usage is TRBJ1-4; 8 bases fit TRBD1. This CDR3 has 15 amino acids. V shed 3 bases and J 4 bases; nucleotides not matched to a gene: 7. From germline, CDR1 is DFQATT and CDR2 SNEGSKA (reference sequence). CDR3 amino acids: CSASQGAQSNEKLFF. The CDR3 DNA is TGCAGTGCTAGTCAGGGGGCTCAGAGTAATGAAAAACTGTTTTTT.

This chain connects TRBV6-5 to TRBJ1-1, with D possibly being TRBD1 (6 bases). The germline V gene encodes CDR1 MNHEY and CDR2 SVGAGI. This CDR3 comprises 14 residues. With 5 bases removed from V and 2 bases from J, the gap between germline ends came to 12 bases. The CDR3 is CASSIQGENTEAFF. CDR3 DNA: TGTGCCAGCAGTATACAGGGAGAAAACACTGAAGCTTTCTTT.

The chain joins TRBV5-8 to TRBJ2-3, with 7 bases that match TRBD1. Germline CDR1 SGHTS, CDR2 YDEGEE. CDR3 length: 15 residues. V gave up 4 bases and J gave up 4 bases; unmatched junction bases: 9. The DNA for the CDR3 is TGTGCCAGCAGCGATAGGGGGCGTAGCTCAGATACGCAGTATTTT. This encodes CASSDRGRSSDTQYF.

The CDR3 DNA sequence: TGTGCCAGCAGTGATGGACAGGGGAATGGCTACACCTTC. This codes for CASSDGQGNGYTF. This sequence joins TRBV6-1 and TRBJ1-2; the match to TRBD1 covers 9 bases. The junction had 2 bases not matched to a gene; V was cut back by 3 bases and J by 6 bases. This CDR3 has 13 residues. Germline V gene lookup returns CDR1 MNHNS and CDR2 SASEGT.

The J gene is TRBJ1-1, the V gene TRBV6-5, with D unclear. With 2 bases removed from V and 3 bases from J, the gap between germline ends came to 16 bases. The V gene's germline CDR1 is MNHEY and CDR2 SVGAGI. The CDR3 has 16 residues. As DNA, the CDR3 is TGTGCCAGCAGTTACCGGAAGGAGCTACTACACACTGAAGCTTTCTTT. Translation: CASSYRKELLHTEAFF.

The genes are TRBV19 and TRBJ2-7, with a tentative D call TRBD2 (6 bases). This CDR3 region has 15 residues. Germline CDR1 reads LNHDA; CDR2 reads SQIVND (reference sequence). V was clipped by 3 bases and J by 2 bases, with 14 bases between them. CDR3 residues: CASSIPGTPPYEQYF. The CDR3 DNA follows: TGTGCCAGTAGTATCCCCGGGACTCCACCCTACGAGCAGTACTTC.

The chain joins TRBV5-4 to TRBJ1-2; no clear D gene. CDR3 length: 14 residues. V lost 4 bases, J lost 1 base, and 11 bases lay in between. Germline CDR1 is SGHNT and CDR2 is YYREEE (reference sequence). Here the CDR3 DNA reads TGTGCCAGCAGCCCCGGTGGTGATAACTATGGCTACACCTTC. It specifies CASSPGGDNYGYTF.

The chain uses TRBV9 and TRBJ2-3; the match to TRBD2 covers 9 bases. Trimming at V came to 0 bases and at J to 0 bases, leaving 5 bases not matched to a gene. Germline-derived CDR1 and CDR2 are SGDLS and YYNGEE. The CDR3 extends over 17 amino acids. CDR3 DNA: TGTGCCAGCAGCGTAGCTCCGAGCGGGGGGAGCACAGATACGCAGTATTTT. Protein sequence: CASSVAPSGGSTDTQYF. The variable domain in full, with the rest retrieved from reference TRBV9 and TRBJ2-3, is DSGVTQTPKHLITATGQRVTLRCSPRSGDLSVYWYQQSLDQGLQFLIQYYNGEERAKGNILERFSAQQFPDLHSELNLSSLELGDSALYFCASSVAPSGGSTDTQYFGPGTRLTVL.

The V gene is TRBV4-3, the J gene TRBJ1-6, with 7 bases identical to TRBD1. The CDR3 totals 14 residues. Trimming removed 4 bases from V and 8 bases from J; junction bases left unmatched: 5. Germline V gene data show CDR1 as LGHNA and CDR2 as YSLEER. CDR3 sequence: CASSRGQDYSPLHF. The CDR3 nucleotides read TGCGCCAGCAGCCGAGGACAGGATTATTCACCCCTCCACTTT.

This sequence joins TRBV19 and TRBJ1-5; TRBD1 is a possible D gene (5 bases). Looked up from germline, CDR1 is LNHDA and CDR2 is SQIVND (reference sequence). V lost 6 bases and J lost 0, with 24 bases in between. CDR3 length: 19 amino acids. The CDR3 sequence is CASREGNRPGQYSNQPQHF. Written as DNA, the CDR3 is TGTGCCAGTAGGGAGGGGAACAGACCAGGGCAGTATAGCAATCAGCCCCAGCATTTT.

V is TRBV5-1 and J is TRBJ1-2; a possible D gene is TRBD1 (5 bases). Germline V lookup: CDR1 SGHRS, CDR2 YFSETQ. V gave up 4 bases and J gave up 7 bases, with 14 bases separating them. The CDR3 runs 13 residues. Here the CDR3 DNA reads TGCGCCAGCAGCACCTTCGGGACCCTTGGCTACACCTTC. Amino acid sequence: CASSTFGTLGYTF.

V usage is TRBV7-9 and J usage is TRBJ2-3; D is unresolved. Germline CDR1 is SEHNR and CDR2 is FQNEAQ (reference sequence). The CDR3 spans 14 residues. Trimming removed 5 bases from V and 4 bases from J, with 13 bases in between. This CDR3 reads CASSPGGSADTQYF. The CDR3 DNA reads TGTGCCAGCAGCCCAGGTGGGTCTGCAGATACGCAGTATTTT. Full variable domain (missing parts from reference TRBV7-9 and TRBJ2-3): DTGVSQNPRHKITKRGQNVTFRCDPISEHNRLYWYRQTLGQGPEFLTYFQNEAQLEKSRLLSDRFSAERPKGSFSTLEIQRTEQGDSAMYLCASSPGGSADTQYFGPGTRLTVL.

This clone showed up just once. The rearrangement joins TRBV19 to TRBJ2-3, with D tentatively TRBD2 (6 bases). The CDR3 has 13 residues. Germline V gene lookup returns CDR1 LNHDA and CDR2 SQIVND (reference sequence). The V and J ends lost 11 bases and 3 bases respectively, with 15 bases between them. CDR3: CAARSRGTDTQYF. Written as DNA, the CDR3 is TGTGCCGCCCGAAGCCGGGGGACAGATACGCAGTATTTT.

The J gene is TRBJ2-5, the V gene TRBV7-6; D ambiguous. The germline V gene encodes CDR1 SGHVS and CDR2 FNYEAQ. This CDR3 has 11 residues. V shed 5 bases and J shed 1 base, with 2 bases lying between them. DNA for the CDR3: TGTGCCAGCAGCCCCCAAGAGACCCAGTACTTC. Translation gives CASSPQETQYF.

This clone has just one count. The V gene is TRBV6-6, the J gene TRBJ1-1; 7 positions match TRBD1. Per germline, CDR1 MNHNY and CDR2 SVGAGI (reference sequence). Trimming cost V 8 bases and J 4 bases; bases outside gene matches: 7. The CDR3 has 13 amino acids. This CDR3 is CASARGTGTEAFF. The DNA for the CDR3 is TGTGCCAGCGCCAGGGGGACGGGCACTGAAGCTTTCTTT.

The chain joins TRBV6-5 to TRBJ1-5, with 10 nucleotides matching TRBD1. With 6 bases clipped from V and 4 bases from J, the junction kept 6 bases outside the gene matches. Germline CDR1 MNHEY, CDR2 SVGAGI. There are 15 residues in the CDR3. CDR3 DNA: TGTGCCAGCAGAAGACAGGGGGCGCTTAATCAGCCCCAGCATTTT. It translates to CASRRQGALNQPQHF.

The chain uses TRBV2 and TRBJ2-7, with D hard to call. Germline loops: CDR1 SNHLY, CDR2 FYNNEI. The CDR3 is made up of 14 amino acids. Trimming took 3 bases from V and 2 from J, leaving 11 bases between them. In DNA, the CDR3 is TGTGCCAGCAGTGAGAGAGATTTGGCCTACGAGCAGTACTTC. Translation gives CASSERDLAYEQYF.

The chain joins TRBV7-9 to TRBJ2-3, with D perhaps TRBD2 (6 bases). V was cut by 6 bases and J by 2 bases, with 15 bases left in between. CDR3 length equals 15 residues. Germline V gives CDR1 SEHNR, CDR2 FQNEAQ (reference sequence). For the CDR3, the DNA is TGTGCCAGCAGTGCGGGACTTGGAGACACAGATACGCAGTATTTT. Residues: CASSAGLGDTDTQYF.

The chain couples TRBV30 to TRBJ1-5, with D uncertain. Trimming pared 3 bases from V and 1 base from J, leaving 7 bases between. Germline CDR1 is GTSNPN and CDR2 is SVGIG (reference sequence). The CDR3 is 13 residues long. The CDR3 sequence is CAWSGQSNQPQHF. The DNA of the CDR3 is TGTGCCTGGAGCGGGCAGAGCAATCAGCCCCAGCATTTT.

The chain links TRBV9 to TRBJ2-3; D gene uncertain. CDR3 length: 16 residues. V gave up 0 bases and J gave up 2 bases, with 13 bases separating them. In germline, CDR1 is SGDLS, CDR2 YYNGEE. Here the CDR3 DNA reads TGTGCCAGCAGCGTAGGGGTCGGACCTAACACAGATACGCAGTATTTT. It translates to CASSVGVGPNTDTQYF.

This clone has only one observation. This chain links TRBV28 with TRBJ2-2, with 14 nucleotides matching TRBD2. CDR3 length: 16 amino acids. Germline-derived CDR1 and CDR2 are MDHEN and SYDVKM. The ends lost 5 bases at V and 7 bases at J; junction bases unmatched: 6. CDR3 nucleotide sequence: TGTGCCAGCAGTCTCGGACTAGCGGGGGGAATCGGGGAGCTGTTTTTT. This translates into CASSLGLAGGIGELFF.

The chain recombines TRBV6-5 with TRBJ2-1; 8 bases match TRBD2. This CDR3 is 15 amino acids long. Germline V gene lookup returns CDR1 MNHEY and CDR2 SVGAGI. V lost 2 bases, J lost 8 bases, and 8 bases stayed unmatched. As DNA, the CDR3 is TGTGCCAGCAGTTACGGGTCGGGGGGGCCGGATGAGCAGTTCTTC. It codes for CASSYGSGGPDEQFF.

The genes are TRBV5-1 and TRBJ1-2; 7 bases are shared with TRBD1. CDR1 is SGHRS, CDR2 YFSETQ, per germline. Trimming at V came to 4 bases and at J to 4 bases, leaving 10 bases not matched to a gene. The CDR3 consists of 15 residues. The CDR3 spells CASSPEGDRSYGYTF. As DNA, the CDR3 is TGCGCCAGCAGCCCTGAGGGGGACAGAAGCTATGGCTACACCTTC.